One T cell receptor (beta chain) is described in this entry. This sample was taken from a study of blood T cell repertoires in COVID-19. This table comes from immunoSEQ multiplex PCR, and its TCRdb copy is limited to in-frame clones, with some not included. Of about 270,000 clones listed, more than 90% were seen once; the top ten hold approximately 2.6%. CDR1 and CDR2 (germline): LGHNA, YNFKEQ. Germline trimming cut 3 bases from V and 7 bases from J; bases unmatched to any gene: 6. CDR3 length: 15 amino acids. J is TRBJ2-2 and V is TRBV4-2; TRBD2 agrees at 9 bases. This clonotype was sampled from a person in their late teens or twenties with COVID-19, enrolled during active disease. Source material: peripheral blood. The CDR3 loop is CASSQTSGAGGELFF. CDR3 coding DNA: TGTGCCAGCAGCCAGACTAGCGGAGCGGGCGGGGAGCTGTTTTTT.